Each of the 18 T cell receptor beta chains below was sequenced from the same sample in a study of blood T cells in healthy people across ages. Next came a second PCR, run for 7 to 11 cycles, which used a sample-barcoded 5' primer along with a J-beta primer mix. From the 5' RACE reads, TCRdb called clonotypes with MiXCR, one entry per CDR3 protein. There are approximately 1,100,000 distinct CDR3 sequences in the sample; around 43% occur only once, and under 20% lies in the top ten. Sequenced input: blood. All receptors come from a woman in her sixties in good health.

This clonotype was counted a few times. CDR3 coding DNA: TGTGCCAGCAGCTTGGGACCGAGTAGCGGACAAGAGACCCAGTACTTC. This sequence encodes CASSLGPSSGQETQYF. The gene calls are TRBV5-6 and TRBJ2-5; perhaps TRBD2 as D (6 bases). Germline V gene lookup returns CDR1 SGHDT and CDR2 YYEEEE. Trimming removed 0 bases from V and 2 bases from J, with 14 bases in between. The CDR3 contains 16 residues. Filled out from reference TRBV5-6 and TRBJ2-5, the complete variable domain reads DAGVTQSPTHLIKTRGQQVTLRCSPKSGHDTVSWYQQALGQGPQFIFQYYEEEERQRGNFPDRFSGHQFPNYSSELNVNALLLGDSALYLCASSLGPSSGQETQYFGPGTRLLVL.

CDR3 loop: CASSTDGYNEQFF. The CDR3 DNA follows: TGTGCCAGCAGTACGGACGGATACAATGAGCAGTTCTTC. The chain links TRBV12-3 or TRBV12-4 to TRBJ2-1; the D is unclear. The V and J ends lost 5 bases and 4 bases respectively, with 9 bases between them. CDR3 length: 13 residues.

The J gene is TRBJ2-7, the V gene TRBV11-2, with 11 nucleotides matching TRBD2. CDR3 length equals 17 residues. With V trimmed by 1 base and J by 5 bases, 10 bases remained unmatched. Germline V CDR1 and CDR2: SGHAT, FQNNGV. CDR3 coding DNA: TGTGCCAGCAGCTTAGTGTCCTTAGCGGGAGGGCATGACGAGCAGTACTTC. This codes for CASSLVSLAGGHDEQYF.

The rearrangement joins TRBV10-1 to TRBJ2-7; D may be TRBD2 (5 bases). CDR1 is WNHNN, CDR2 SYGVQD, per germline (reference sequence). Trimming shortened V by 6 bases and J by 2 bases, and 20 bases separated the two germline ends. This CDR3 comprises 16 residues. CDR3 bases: TGCGCCAGCAGATTCCTGGACCTGGGAGCCACCTACGAGCAGTACTTC. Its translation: CASRFLDLGATYEQYF.

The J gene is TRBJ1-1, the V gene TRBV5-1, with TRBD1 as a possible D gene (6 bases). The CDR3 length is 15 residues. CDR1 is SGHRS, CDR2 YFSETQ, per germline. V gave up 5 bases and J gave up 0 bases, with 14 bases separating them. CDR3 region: CASSRDRSLNTEAFF. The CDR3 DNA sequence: TGCGCCAGCAGTCGCGACAGGAGTCTGAACACTGAAGCTTTCTTT.

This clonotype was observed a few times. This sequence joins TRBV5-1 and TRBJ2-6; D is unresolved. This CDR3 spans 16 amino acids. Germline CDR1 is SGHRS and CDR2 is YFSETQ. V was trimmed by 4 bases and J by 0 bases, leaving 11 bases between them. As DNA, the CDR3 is TGCGCCAGCAGCGAAGGGTCGAACTCTGGGGCCAACGTCCTGACTTTC. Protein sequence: CASSEGSNSGANVLTF.

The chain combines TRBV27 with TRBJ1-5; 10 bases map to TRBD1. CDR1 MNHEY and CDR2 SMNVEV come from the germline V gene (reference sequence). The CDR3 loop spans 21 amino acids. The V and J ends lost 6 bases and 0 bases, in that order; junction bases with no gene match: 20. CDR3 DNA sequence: TGTGCCAGCAGCTCTCTCCGGACAGGGGGGCGTAGGAGCTATAGCAATCAGCCCCAGCATTTT. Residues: CASSSLRTGGRRSYSNQPQHF.

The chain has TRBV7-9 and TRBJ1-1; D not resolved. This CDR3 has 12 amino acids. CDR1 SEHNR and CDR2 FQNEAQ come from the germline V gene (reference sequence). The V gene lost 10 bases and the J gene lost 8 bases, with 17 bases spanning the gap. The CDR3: CAITPIVSEAFF. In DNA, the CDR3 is TGTGCCATTACTCCCATCGTCAGCGAAGCTTTCTTT.

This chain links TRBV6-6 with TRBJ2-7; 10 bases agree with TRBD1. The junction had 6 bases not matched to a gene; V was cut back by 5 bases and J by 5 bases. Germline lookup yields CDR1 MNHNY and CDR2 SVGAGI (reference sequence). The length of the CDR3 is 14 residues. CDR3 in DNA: TGTGCCAGCAGTACGGGACAGGGGCAGGACGAGCAGTACTTC. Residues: CASSTGQGQDEQYF.

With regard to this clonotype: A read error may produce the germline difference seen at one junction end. The CDR3 reads CASGITGTNQPQHF. Written as DNA, the CDR3 is TGTGCCAGTGGTATAACGGGAACCAATCAGCCCCAGCATTTT. V is TRBV19 and J is TRBJ1-5; D is undetermined. CDR3 length equals 14 residues. Looked up from germline, CDR1 is LNHDA and CDR2 is SQIVND (reference sequence).

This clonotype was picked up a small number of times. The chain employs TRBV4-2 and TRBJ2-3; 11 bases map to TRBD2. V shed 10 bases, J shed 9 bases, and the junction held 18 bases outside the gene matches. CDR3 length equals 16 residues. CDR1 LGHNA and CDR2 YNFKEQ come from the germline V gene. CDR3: CAISPGTSGVERTQYF. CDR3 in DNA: TGTGCCATCTCCCCCGGGACTAGCGGAGTTGAGAGGACGCAGTATTTT.

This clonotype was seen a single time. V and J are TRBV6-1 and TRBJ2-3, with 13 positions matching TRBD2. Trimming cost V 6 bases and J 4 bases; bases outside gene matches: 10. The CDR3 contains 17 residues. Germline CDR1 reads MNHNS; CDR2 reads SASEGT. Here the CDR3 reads CASSPRPLAGGSDTQYF. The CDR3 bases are TGTGCCAGCAGCCCTCGGCCACTAGCGGGAGGGTCAGATACGCAGTATTTT.

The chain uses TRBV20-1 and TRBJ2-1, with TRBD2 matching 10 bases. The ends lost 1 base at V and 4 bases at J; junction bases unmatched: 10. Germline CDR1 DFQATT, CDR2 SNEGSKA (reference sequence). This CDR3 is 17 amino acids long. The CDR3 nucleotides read TGCAGTGCTAGAGTAACTAGCGGGACCAACTCTTACAATGAGCAGTTCTTC. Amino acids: CSARVTSGTNSYNEQFF.

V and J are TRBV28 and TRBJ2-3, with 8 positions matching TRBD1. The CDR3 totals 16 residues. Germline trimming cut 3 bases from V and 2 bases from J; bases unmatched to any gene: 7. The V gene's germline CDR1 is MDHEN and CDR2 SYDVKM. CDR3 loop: CASSFPGTGLTDTQYF. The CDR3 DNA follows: TGTGCCAGCAGTTTTCCAGGGACAGGCCTCACAGATACGCAGTATTTT.

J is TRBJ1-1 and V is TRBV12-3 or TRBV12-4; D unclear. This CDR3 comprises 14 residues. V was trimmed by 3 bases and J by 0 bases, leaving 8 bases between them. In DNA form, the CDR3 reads TGTGCCAGCAGTTTGTGGGATATGAACACTGAAGCTTTCTTT. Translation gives CASSLWDMNTEAFF.

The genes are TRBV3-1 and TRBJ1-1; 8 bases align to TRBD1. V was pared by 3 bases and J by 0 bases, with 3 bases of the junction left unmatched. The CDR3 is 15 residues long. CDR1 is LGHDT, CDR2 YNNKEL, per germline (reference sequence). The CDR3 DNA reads TGTGCCAGCAGCCAGGGGGACAGGATGAACACTGAAGCTTTCTTT. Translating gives CASSQGDRMNTEAFF.

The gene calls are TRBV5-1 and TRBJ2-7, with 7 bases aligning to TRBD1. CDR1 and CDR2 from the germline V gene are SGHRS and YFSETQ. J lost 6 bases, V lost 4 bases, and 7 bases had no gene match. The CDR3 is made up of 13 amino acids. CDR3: CASSILTGVEQYF. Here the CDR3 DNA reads TGCGCCAGCAGCATCCTAACAGGGGTCGAGCAGTACTTC.

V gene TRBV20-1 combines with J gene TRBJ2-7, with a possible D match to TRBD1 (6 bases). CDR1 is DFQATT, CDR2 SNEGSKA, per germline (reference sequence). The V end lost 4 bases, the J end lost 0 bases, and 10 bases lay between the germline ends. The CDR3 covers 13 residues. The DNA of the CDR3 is TGCAGTGCTACGAGACAGGTCTCCTACGAGCAGTACTTC. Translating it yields CSATRQVSYEQYF.